A selection of T cell receptor beta chains follows, all from one sample in a study of PD-1 blockade in classical Hodgkin lymphoma. Clones were read by immunoSEQ multiplex PCR, and TCRdb kept only the in-frame ones, dropping some. The repertoire includes 40,000 to 55,000 clones, 88% of them detected once, and roughly 10% sits in the top ten. The sample in question was peripheral blood mononuclear cells (PBMCs), obtained at baseline. The source of these receptors is a human donor with classical Hodgkin lymphoma. CDR3s include the opening cysteine and the closing phenylalanine or tryptophan. Each record gives: J gene, D gene, clone size, V gene, CDR3 DNA, CDR3 protein. A D gene is named only where the DNA matches it firmly. Clone sizes are given selectively: once, few, many, or a class where the clone is expanded.

>TRBJ2-7|NA|NA|TRBV27
TGTGCCAGCAGACAGGGAATCTACGAGCAGTACTTC
CASRQGIYEQYF
>TRBJ1-1|TRBD1|few|TRBV27
TGTGCCAGCAGTTTCACCCCCCCCGGGACAGGGGATGATGAAGCTTTCTTT
CASSFTPPGTGDDEAFF
>TRBJ2-5|NA|NA|TRBV13
TGTGCCAGCAGCTTAGGTGTAGGGTCGGGAGAGACCCAGTACTTC
CASSLGVGSGETQYF
>TRBJ1-5|NA|NA|TRBV5-1
TGCGCCAGCAGCTTGGACGGGGGCAACAATCAGCCCCAGCATTTT
CASSLDGGNNQPQHF
>TRBJ1-2|NA|NA|TRBV11-2
TGTGCCAGCAGCTACGGGACACATGCTAACTATGGCTACACCTTC
CASSYGTHANYGYTF
>TRBJ2-1|NA|NA|TRBV6-1
TGTGCCAGCAGTGAAATTCTCGGGGGAAACAATGAGCAGTTCTTC
CASSEILGGNNEQFF
>TRBJ2-4|TRBD2|NA|TRBV4-1
TGCGCCAGCAGCCCCTGGACTAGCGGCCCTTCCAAAAACATTCAGTACTTC
CASSPWTSGPSKNIQYF
>TRBJ2-7|TRBD1|NA|TRBV13
TGTGCCAGCAGCTTAGCTTCGGGACAGGGCGTCTACGAGCAGTACTTC
CASSLASGQGVYEQYF
>TRBJ2-1|TRBD1|NA|TRBV28
TGTGCCAGCAGTTCCGTCCCGGGACAGGGAAGGTTTACCGATGAGCAGTTCTTC
CASSSVPGQGRFTDEQFF
>TRBJ1-2|NA|NA|TRBV29-1
TGCAGCGTTGAAAAGGGCAAGGGCCACTATGGCTACACCTTC
CSVEKGKGHYGYTF
>TRBJ2-1|TRBD1|NA|TRBV9
TGTGCCAGCAGCGCCGGGACAGGGTACAATGAGCAGTTCTTC
CASSAGTGYNEQFF
>TRBJ2-2|NA|NA|TRBV19
TGTGCCAGTAGTATTTATGTCCGGGTCGGGAACACCGGGGAGCTGTTTTTT
CASSIYVRVGNTGELFF
>TRBJ2-7|NA|NA|TRBV12-2
TGTGCAAGTCGCTCCATCTTTACCTACGAGCAGTACTTC
CASRSIFTYEQYF
>TRBJ2-1|TRBD1|NA|TRBV6-1
TGTGCCAGCAGTGAACCAGGGGGCTCCTACAATGAGCAGTTCTTC
CASSEPGGSYNEQFF
>TRBJ2-7|NA|few|TRBV7-9
TGTGCCAGCAGTCGCACCTACGAGCAGTACTTC
CASSRTYEQYF
>TRBJ2-7|NA|NA|TRBV5-1
TGCGCCAGCAGCTTGGGCTGGGCGGGACTGGAGGAGCAGTACTTC
CASSLGWAGLEEQYF
>TRBJ2-7|TRBD1|NA|TRBV6-5
TGTGCCAGCAGTTTCCGACAGGGTTTGTACGAGCAGTACTTC
CASSFRQGLYEQYF